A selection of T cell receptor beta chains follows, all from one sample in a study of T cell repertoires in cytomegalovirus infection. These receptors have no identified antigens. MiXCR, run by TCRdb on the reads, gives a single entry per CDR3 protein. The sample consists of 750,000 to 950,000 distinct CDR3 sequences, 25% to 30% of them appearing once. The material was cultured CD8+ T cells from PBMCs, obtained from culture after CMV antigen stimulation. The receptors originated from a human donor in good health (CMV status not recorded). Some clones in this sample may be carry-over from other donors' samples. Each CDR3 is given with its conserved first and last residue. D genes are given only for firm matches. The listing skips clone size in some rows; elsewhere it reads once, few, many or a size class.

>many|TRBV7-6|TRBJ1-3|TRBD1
CASSQRGQGSGNTIYF
TGTGCCAGCAGCCAACGAGGACAGGGCTCTGGAAACACCATATATTTT
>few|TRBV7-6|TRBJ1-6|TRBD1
CASSPRTGSSYNSPLHF
TGTGCCAGCAGCCCACGGACAGGGAGCTCCTATAATTCACCCCTCCACTTT
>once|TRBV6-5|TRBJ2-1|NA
CASSYQKGYDEQFF
TGTGCCAGCAGTTACCAAAAGGGGTACGATGAGCAGTTCTTC
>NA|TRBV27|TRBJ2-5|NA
CASAFGGRQETQYF
TGTGCCAGCGCCTTCGGGGGACGACAAGAGACCCAGTACTTC
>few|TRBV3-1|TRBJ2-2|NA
CASSQDLGGGPQNTGELFF
TGTGCCAGCAGCCAAGATCTAGGCGGGGGCCCCCAGAACACCGGGGAGCTGTTTTTT
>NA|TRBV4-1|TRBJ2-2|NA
CASSLSYRPKNTGELFF
TGCGCCAGCAGCCTAAGCTATCGACCGAAGAACACCGGGGAGCTGTTTTTT
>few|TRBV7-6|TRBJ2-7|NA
CASSLALAYEQYF
TGTGCCAGCAGCTTAGCTCTTGCGTACGAGCAGTACTTC
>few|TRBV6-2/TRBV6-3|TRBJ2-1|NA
CASSYQGKGNEQFF
TGTGCCAGCAGCTATCAGGGGAAGGGGAATGAGCAGTTCTTC
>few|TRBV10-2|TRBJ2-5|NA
CASSWQAQETQYF
TGCGCCAGCAGTTGGCAGGCACAAGAGACCCAGTACTTC
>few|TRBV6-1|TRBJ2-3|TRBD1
CASSSITGAWGTDTQYF
TGTGCCAGCAGTTCGATCACAGGGGCTTGGGGCACAGATACGCAGTATTTT
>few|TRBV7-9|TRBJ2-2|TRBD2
CASSLQRTSGTGELFF
TGTGCCAGCAGCTTACAACGGACTAGCGGTACCGGGGAGCTGTTTTTT
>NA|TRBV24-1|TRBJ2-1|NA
CATSGDFDEQFF
TGTGCCACCAGTGGCGACTTTGATGAGCAGTTCTTC
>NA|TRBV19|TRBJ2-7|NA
CASRAWGEYEQYF
TGTGCCAGTAGAGCCTGGGGGGAATACGAGCAGTACTTC
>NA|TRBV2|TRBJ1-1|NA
CASSEEGAMNTEAFF
TGTGCCAGCAGTGAAGAAGGGGCGATGAACACTGAAGCTTTCTTT
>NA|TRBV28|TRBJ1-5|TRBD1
CASSRDRGLGQPQHF
TGTGCCAGCTCCCGGGACAGGGGGCTGGGTCAGCCCCAGCATTTT
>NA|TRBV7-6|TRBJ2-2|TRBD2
CASSYLSGGASGELFF
TGTGCCAGCAGTTATCTTAGCGGGGGAGCGTCCGGGGAGCTGTTTTTT
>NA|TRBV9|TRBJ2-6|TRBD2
CASSVGSGRVPPGANVLTF
TGTGCCAGCAGCGTAGGAAGTGGGAGGGTACCCCCTGGGGCCAACGTCCTGACTTTC
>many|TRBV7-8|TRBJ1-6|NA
CASRKGRSSYNSPLHF
TGTGCCAGCAGAAAGGGACGGAGCTCCTATAATTCACCCCTCCACTTT
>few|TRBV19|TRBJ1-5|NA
CASRLAGDQPQHF
TGTGCCAGTCGACTTGCAGGGGATCAGCCCCAGCATTTT
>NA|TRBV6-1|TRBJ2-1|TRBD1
CDSSKTGAFSYNVQFF
TGTGACAGCAGTAAAACAGGGGCCTTCTCCTACAATGTGCAGTTCTTC
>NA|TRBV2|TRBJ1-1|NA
CASSGAIDLGITEAFF
TGTGCCAGCAGTGGAGCAATAGATCTCGGAATCACTGAAGCTTTCTTT
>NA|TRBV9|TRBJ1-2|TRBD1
CASRGGRQGGERGYGYTF
TGTGCCAGCAGGGGAGGTCGACAGGGGGGCGAGAGGGGCTATGGCTACACCTTC
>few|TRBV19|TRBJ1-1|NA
CASQYQGTEDTEAFF
TGTGCCAGCCAGTATCAGGGGACTGAGGACACTGAAGCTTTCTTT
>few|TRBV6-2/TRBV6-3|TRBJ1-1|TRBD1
CASSYAGQVNTEAFF
TGTGCCAGCAGTTACGCCGGACAGGTGAACACTGAAGCTTTCTTT
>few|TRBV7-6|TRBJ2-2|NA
CASSLITFPITGELFF
TGTGCCAGCAGCTTAATCACCTTCCCAATTACCGGGGAGCTGTTTTTT
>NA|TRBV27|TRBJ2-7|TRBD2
CASSLSGLAAYEQYF
TGTGCCAGCAGTTTATCAGGACTAGCGGCTTACGAGCAGTACTTC
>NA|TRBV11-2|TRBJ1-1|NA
CASSPWDRTNTEAFF
TGTGCCAGCAGCCCGTGGGACCGCACGAACACTGAAGCTTTCTTT
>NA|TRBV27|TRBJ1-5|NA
CASGPGLQPQHF
TGTGCCAGCGGCCCAGGGCTTCAGCCCCAGCATTTT
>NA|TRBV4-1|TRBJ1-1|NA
CASSQDAVTTGAFF
TGCGCCAGCAGCCAAGATGCAGTCACCACGGGAGCTTTCTTT
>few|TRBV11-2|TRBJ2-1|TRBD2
CASSHRLAGLYNEQFF
TGTGCCAGCAGCCACCGGCTAGCGGGGCTTTACAATGAGCAGTTCTTC
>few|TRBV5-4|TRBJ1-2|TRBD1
CASSSQDRENFDGYTF
TGTGCCAGCAGCTCACAGGACAGGGAGAATTTTGATGGCTACACCTTC
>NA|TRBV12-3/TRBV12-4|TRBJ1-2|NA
CASSAGGADGYTF
TGTGCCAGCAGCGCGGGAGGGGCGGATGGCTACACCTTC
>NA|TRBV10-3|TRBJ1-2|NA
CASKMNYGYTF
TGTGCCTCAAAGATGAACTATGGCTACACCTTC
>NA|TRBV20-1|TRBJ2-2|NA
CSARGHTGELFF
TGCAGTGCTAGGGGGCATACCGGGGAGCTGTTTTTT
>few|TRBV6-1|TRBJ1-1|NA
CASSNRSRTEAFF
TGTGCCAGCAGCAACAGGAGTAGGACTGAAGCTTTCTTT
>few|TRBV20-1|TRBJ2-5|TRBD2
CSASGGETQYF
TGCAGTGCCTCGGGGGGAGAGACCCAGTACTTC
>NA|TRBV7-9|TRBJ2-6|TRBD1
CASSLPGTGGRANVLTF
TGTGCCAGCAGCTTACCGGGGACAGGGGGGCGGGCCAACGTCCTGACTTTC